Listed here are 15 T cell receptor beta chains from one sample, sequenced in a study of breast tumors, draining lymph nodes, adjacent tissues. TCRdb re-derived calls from the multiplex PCR reads in MiXCR, one entry per CDR3 protein. The sample holds 14,000 to 15,000 distinct CDR3 sequences, approximately 50% seen once. Input material: tumor-adjacent breast tissue. These receptors originate from a female donor with breast cancer. Some clones in this sample may be carry-over from other donors' samples.

This clonotype was counted a single time. V usage is TRBV24-1 and J usage is TRBJ2-1; 12 bases are shared with TRBD2. V was clipped by 3 bases and J by 7 bases; unmatched bases: 3. Germline CDR1 KGHDR, CDR2 SFDVKD. This CDR3 is 15 amino acids long. CDR3: CATSDTTSGRNEQFF. DNA for the CDR3: TGTGCCACCAGTGATACCACTAGCGGGAGGAATGAGCAGTTCTTC.

This clonotype was seen many times. The chain joins TRBV7-9 to TRBJ2-3; the D gene is possibly TRBD2 (6 bases). The germline V and J ends were trimmed by 3 bases and 3 bases, with 16 bases remaining between them. This CDR3 has 16 amino acids. Looked up from germline, CDR1 is SEHNR and CDR2 is FQNEAQ (reference sequence). This CDR3 is CASSLGGPLATDTQYF. The CDR3 DNA reads as TGTGCCAGCAGCTTGGGGGGACCCCTTGCAACAGATACGCAGTATTTT.

In its sample, this clonotype was seen many times. A much bigger clone sits one base away, suggesting this may be a read error. The J gene is TRBJ2-2, the V gene TRBV6-6, with 10 nucleotides matching TRBD2. The ends lost 5 bases at V and 0 bases at J; junction bases unmatched: 6. This CDR3 is 17 amino acids long. The germline V gene has CDR1 MNHNY and CDR2 SVGAGI (reference sequence). CDR3 DNA sequence: TGTGCCAGCAGTCGTCTAGCGGGGGCTACGAACACCGGGGAGCTGTTTTTT. It is translated as CASSRLAGATNTGELFF.

This clonotype is medium-sized by share. The rearrangement uses TRBV19 and TRBJ2-7; TRBD2 matches 8 bases. The CDR3 loop spans 15 amino acids. The germline V gene has CDR1 LNHDA and CDR2 SQIVND (reference sequence). Unmatched junction bases numbered 12, after V lost 5 bases and J lost 6 bases. The CDR3 nucleotides are TGTGCCAGTAGTTTGGTTAATAGCGGGATTGCCGAGCAGTACTTC. Translation gives CASSLVNSGIAEQYF.

The rearrangement links TRBV20-1 to TRBJ2-7; no clear D gene. Germline CDR1 is DFQATT and CDR2 is SNEGSKA (reference sequence). CDR3 length equals 11 residues. CDR3 sequence reads: CSASQAYEQSV. Here the CDR3 DNA reads TGCAGTGCTAGTCAGGCTTACGAGCAGTCCGTC.

The chain is built from TRBV6-1 and TRBJ2-7, with D perhaps matching TRBD1 or TRBD2 (5 bases each). V was pared by 5 bases and J by 3 bases, with 8 bases between. The CDR3 extends over 12 amino acids. The germline V gene encodes CDR1 MNHNS and CDR2 SASEGT. DNA for the CDR3: TGTGCCAGCAGTCTTGGGGGCTACGAGCAGTACTTC. It codes for CASSLGGYEQYF.

Sample share makes this clonotype medium-sized. The chain uses TRBV4-1 and TRBJ2-7; D unclear. CDR3 length equals 12 residues. Germline loops: CDR1 MGHRA, CDR2 YSYEKL. The V end was cut by 3 bases, the J end by 2 bases, with 5 bases between. DNA of the CDR3: TGCGCCAGCAGCCACCGAACCTACGAGCAGTACTTC. Amino acid sequence: CASSHRTYEQYF.

This clonotype appeared many times. The chain recombines TRBV18 with TRBJ1-4; D might be TRBD1 (6 bases). V was trimmed by 6 bases and J by 3 bases, leaving 14 bases between them. This CDR3 is built from 15 residues. Looked up from germline, CDR1 is KGHSH and CDR2 is LQKENI. Here the CDR3 reads CASSRGRNPNEKLFF. CDR3 nucleotides: TGTGCCAGCTCCAGGGGACGGAACCCTAATGAAAAACTGTTTTTT.

The rearrangement uses TRBV12-3 or TRBV12-4 and TRBJ2-7, with TRBD2 matching over 10 bases. Trimming at V came to 7 bases and at J to 5 bases, leaving 8 bases not matched to a gene. The CDR3 covers 14 residues. The CDR3 DNA is TGTGCCAGCACCTTTAGCGGGAGGACCAACGAGCAGTACTTC. Residues: CASTFSGRTNEQYF.

This clonotype was picked up many times. The chain carries TRBV28 and TRBJ1-6, with D possibly matching TRBD1 (6 bases). Per germline, CDR1 MDHEN and CDR2 SYDVKM. The CDR3 contains 15 residues. The V end was cut by 3 bases, the J end by 12 bases, with 18 bases between. CDR3 nucleotide sequence: TGTGCCAGCAGTTTTACAGGGCAGTCCTGGCGACCCCTCCACTTT. Protein sequence: CASSFTGQSWRPLHF.

Only a few counts were recorded for this clonotype. The chain uses TRBV2 and TRBJ1-2, with unresolved D. The CDR3 covers 14 residues. The V end was cut by 6 bases, the J end by 5 bases, with 16 bases between. CDR1 SNHLY and CDR2 FYNNEI come from the germline V gene. CDR3 nucleotide sequence: TGTGCCAGCAGACCTGGACGCACGCCATATGGCTACACCTTC. It codes for CASRPGRTPYGYTF.

This clonotype was counted ten times or more. The chain combines TRBV12-3 or TRBV12-4 with TRBJ1-5; D not certain. This CDR3 spans 17 amino acids. V lost 3 bases to trimming and J lost 2 bases, with 17 bases between them. The CDR3 here is CASSFHICGKGNQPQHF. The CDR3 DNA is TGTGCCAGCAGTTTTCATATTTGCGGGAAGGGCAATCAGCCCCAGCATTTT.

At least ten counts were recorded for this clonotype. V and J are TRBV6-1 and TRBJ1-2; D unresolved. CDR1 is MNHNS, CDR2 SASEGT, per germline. The CDR3 is made up of 16 amino acids. The V end was cut by 6 bases, the J end by 4 bases, with 21 bases between. CDR3 loop: CASRPQSFVDAYGYTF. CDR3 sequence (DNA): TGTGCCAGCAGACCCCAATCGTTTGTGGATGCCTATGGCTACACCTTC.

This clonotype was observed a handful of times. This sequence joins TRBV20-1 and TRBJ2-3; 13 bases align to TRBD2. CDR3 length equals 15 residues. The germline V gene encodes CDR1 DFQATT and CDR2 SNEGSKA (reference sequence). The V segment lost 4 bases and the J segment 3 bases; nucleotides outside the gene matches: 4. The CDR3 is CSAMWTSGSTDTQYF. For the CDR3, the DNA is TGCAGTGCTATGTGGACTAGCGGGAGTACAGATACGCAGTATTTT.

Ten or more counts support this clonotype. This could be a read error, since a much larger clone is one nucleotide away. The J gene is TRBJ2-1, the V gene TRBV20-1, with 7 positions matching TRBD2. Looked up from germline, CDR1 is DFQATT and CDR2 is SNEGSKA (reference sequence). There are 22 residues in the CDR3. The V and J ends lost 2 bases and 0 bases, in that order; junction bases with no gene match: 25. CDR3 in DNA: TGCAGTGCTAGAAGAGAATTCGGGACTACCGGGAGTACCCTCAGCTCCTACAATGAGCAGTTCTTC. Translated: CSARREFGTTGSTLSSYNEQFF.